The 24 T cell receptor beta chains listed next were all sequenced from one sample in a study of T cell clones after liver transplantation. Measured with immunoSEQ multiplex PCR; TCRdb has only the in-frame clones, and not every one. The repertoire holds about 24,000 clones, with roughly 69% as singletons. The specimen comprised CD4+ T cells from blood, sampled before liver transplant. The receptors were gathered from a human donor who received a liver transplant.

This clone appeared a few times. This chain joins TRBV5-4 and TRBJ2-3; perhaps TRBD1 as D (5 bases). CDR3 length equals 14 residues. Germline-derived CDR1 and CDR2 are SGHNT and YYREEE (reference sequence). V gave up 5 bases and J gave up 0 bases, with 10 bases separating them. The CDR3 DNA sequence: TGTGCCAGCAGTCCCGACAGTAGCACAGATACGCAGTATTTT. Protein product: CASSPDSSTDTQYF.

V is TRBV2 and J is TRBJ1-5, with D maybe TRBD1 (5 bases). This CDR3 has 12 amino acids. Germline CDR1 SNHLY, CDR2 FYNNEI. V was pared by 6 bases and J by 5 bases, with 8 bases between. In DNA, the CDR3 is TGTGCCAGCAGCGGAGGGGATCAGCCCCAGCATTTT. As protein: CASSGGDQPQHF.

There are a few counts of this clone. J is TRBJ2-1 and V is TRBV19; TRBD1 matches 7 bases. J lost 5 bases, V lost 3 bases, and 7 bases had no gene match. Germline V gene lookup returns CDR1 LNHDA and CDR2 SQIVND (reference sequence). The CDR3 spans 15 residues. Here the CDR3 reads CASSMRGGANNEQFF. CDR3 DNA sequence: TGTGCCAGTAGTATGAGAGGGGGCGCAAACAATGAGCAGTTCTTC.

Written as DNA, the CDR3 is TGTGCCAGCTCACCGACGACAGATAGCAATCAGCCCCAGCATTTT. The encoded protein is CASSPTTDSNQPQHF. V usage is TRBV18 and J usage is TRBJ1-5; D perhaps matches TRBD1 (5 bases). V lost 3 bases, J lost 0 bases, and 9 bases lay in between. Per the germline V gene, CDR1 is KGHSH and CDR2 is LQKENI. CDR3 length: 15 residues.

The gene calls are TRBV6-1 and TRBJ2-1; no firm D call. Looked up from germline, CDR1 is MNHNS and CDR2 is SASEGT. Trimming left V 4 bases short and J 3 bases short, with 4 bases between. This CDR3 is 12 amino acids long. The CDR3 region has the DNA TGTGCCAGCAGTGGGGACTACAATGAGCAGTTCTTC. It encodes CASSGDYNEQFF.

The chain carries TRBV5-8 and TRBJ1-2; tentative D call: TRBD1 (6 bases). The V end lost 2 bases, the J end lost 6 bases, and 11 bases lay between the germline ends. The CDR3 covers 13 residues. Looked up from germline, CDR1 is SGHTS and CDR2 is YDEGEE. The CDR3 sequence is CASSLRTANGYTF. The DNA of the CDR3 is TGTGCCAGCAGCTTACGGACAGCCAATGGCTACACCTTC.

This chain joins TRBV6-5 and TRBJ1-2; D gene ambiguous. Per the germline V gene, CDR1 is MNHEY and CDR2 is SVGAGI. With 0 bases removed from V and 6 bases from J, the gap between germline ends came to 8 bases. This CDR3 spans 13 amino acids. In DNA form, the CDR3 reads TGTGCCAGCAGTTACTCGACCGGCCATGGCTACACCTTC. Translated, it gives CASSYSTGHGYTF.

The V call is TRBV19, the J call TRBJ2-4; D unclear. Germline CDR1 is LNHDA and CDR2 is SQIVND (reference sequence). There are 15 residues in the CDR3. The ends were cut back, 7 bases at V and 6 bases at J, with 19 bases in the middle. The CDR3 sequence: CASTRSSANSNIQYF. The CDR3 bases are TGTGCCAGTACCAGGAGTTCGGCTAATTCAAACATTCAGTACTTC.

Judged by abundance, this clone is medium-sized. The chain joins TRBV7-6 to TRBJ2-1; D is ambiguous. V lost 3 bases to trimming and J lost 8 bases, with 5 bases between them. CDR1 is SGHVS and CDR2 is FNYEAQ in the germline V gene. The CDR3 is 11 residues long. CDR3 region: CASSFRDEQFF. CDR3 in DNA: TGTGCCAGCAGCTTCCGCGATGAGCAGTTCTTC. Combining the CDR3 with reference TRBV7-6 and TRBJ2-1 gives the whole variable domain GAGVSQSPRYKVTKRGQDVALRCDPISGHVSLYWYRQALGQGPEFLTYFNYEAQQDKSGLPNDRFSAERPEGSISTLTIQRTEQRDSAMYRCASSFRDEQFFGPGTRLTVL.

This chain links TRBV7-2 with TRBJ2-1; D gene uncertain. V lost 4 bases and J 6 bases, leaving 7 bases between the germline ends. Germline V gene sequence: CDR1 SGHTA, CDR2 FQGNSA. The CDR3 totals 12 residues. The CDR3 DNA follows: TGTGCCAGCAGCTCAGGCGCCAATGAGCAGTTCTTC. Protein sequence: CASSSGANEQFF. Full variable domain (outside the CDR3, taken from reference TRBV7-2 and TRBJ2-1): GAGVSQSPSNKVTEKGKDVELRCDPISGHTALYWYRQSLGQGLEFLIYFQGNSAPDKSGLPSDRFSAERTGGSVSTLTIQRTQQEDSAVYLCASSSGANEQFFGPGTRLTVL.

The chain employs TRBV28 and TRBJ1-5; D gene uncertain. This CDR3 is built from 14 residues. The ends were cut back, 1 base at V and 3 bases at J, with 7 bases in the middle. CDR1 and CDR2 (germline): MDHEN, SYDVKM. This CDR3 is CASSLFSLNQPQHF. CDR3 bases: TGTGCCAGCAGTTTATTCAGTCTCAATCAGCCCCAGCATTTT.

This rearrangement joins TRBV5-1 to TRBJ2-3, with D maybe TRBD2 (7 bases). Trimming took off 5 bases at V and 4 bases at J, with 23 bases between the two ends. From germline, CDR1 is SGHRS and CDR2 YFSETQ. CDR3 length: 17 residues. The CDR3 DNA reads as TGCGCCAGCAGTCCCTATGGGCTGGGCGGGGGCTCAGATACGCAGTATTTT. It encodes CASSPYGLGGGSDTQYF. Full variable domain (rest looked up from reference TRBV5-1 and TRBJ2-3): KAGVTQTPRYLIKTRGQQVTLSCSPISGHRSVSWYQQTPGQGLQFLFEYFSETQRNKGNFPGRFSGRQFSNSRSEMNVSTLELGDSALYLCASSPYGLGGGSDTQYFGPGTRLTVL.

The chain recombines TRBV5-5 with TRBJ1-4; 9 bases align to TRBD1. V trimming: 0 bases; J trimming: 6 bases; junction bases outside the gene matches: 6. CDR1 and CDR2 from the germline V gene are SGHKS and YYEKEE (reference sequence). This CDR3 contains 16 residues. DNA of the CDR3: TGTGCCAGCAGCTTGGGCGCCGGGACAGGGTATGAAAAACTGTTTTTT. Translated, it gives CASSLGAGTGYEKLFF.

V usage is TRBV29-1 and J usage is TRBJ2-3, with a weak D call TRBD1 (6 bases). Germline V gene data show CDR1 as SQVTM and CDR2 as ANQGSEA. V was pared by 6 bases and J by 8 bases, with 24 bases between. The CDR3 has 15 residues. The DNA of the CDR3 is TGCAGCGTGGGGAGAGGAGGCAGGGGTCAGGGTACGCAGTATTTT. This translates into CSVGRGGRGQGTQYF.

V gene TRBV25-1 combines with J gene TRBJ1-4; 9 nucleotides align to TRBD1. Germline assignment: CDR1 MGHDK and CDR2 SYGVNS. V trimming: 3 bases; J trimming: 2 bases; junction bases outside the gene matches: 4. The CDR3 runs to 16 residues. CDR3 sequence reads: CASSEGQGWTNEKLFF. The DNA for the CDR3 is TGTGCCAGCAGTGAGGGACAGGGATGGACTAATGAAAAACTGTTTTTT.

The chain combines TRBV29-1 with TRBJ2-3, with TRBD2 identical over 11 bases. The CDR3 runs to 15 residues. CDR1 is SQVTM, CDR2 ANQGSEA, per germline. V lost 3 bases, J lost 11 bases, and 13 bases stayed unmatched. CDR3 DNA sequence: TGCAGCGTTGACGGATCCGGGACTAGCGGAAACTGGCAGTATTTT. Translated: CSVDGSGTSGNWQYF.

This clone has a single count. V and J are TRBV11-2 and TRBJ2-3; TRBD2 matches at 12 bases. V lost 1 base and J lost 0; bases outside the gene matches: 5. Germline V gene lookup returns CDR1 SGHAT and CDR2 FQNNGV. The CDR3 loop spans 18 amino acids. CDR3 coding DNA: TGTGCCAGCAGCTTAGGACTAGCGGGGGACCCTAGCACAGATACGCAGTATTTT. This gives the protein CASSLGLAGDPSTDTQYF.

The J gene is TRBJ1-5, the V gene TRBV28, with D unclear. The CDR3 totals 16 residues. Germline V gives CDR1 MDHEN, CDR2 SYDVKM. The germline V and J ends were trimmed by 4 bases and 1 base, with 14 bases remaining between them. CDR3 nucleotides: TGTGCCAGCAGTTCGACCTCGACCGCGAGCAATCAGCCCCAGCATTTT. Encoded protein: CASSSTSTASNQPQHF. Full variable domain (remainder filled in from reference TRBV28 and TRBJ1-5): DVKVTQSSRYLVKRTGEKVFLECVQDMDHENMFWYRQDPGLGLRLIYFSYDVKMKEKGDIPEGYSVSREKKERFSLILESASTNQTSMYLCASSSTSTASNQPQHFGDGTRLSIL.

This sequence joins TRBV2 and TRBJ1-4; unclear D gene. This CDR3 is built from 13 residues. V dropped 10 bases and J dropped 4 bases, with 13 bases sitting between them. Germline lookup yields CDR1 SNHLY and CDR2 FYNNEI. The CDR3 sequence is CAIARTLNEKLFF. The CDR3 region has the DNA TGTGCCATTGCCAGAACGCTTAATGAAAAACTGTTTTTT.

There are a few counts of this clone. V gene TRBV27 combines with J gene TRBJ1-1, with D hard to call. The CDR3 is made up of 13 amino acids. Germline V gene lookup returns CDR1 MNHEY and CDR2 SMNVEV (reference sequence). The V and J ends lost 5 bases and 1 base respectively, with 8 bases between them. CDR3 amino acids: CASSGRTNTEAFF. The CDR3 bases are TGTGCCAGCAGTGGGAGGACGAACACTGAAGCTTTCTTT.

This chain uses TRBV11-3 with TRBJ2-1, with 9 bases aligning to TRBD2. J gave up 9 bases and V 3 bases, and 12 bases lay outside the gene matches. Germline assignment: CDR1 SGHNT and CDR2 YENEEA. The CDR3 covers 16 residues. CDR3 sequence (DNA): TGTGCCAGCAGCTTGGGGGCGGGAGGGCCCTCGGGTGAGCAGTTCTTC. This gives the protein CASSLGAGGPSGEQFF.

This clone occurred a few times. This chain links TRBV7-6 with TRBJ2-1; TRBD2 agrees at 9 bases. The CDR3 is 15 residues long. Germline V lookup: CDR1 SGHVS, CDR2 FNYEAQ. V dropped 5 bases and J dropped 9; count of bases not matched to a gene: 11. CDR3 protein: CASSLVAGGAGEQFF. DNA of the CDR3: TGTGCCAGCAGCCTAGTTGCGGGGGGGGCTGGTGAGCAGTTCTTC.

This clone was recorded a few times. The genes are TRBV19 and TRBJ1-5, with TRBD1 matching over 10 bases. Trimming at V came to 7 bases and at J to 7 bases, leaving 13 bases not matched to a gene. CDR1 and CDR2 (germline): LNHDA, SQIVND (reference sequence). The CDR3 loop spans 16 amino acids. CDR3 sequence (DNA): TGTGCCAGTACCTCTCTGCGGACAGGGGGGGACCAGCCCCAGCATTTT. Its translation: CASTSLRTGGDQPQHF. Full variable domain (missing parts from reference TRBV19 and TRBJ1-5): DGGITQSPKYLFRKEGQNVTLSCEQNLNHDAMYWYRQDPGQGLRLIYYSQIVNDFQKGDIAEGYSVSREKKESFPLTVTSAQKNPTAFYLCASTSLRTGGDQPQHFGDGTRLSIL.

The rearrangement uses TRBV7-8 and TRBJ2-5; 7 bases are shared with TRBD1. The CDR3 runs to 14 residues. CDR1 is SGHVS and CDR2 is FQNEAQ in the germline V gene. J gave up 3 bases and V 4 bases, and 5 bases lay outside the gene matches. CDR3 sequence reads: CASSSGQVKETQYF. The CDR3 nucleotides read TGTGCCAGCAGCTCCGGACAGGTTAAAGAGACCCAGTACTTC.